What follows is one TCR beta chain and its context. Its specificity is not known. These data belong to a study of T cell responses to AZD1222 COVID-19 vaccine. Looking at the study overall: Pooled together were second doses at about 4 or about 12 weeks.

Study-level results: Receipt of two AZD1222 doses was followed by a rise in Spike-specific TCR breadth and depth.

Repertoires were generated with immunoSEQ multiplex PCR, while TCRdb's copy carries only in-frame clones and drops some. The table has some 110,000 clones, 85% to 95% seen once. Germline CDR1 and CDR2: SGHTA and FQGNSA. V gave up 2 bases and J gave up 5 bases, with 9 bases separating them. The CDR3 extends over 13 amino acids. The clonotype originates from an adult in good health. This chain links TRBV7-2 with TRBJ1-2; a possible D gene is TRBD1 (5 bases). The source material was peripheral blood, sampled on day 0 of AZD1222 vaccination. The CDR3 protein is CASSLSGEYGYTF. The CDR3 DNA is TGTGCCAGCAGCTTATCGGGGGAATATGGCTACACCTTC. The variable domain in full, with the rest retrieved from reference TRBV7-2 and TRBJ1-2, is GAGVSQSPSNKVTEKGKDVELRCDPISGHTALYWYRQSLGQGLEFLIYFQGNSAPDKSGLPSDRFSAERTGGSVSTLTIQRTQQEDSAVYLCASSLSGEYGYTFGSGTRLTVV.